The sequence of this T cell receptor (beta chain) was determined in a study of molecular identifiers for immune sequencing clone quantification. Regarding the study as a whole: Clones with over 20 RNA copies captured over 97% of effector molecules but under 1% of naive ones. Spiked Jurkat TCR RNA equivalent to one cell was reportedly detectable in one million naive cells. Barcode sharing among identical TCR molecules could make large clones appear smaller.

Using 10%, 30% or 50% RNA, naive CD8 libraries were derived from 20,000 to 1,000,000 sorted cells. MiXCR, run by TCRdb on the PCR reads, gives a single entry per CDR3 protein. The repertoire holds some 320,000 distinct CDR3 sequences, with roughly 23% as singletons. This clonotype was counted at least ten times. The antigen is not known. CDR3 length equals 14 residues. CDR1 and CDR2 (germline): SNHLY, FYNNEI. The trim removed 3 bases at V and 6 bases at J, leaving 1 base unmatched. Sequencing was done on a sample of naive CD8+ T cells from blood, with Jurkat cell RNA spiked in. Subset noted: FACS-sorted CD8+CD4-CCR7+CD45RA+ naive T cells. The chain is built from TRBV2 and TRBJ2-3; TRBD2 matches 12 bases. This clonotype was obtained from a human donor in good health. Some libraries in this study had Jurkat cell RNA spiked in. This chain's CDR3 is CASSETSGSDTQYF. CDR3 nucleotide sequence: TGTGCCAGCAGTGAGACTAGCGGGAGTGATACGCAGTATTTT.